The rows below give T cell receptor beta chains drawn from one sample of a study of blood T cell repertoires in COVID-19. Here immunoSEQ multiplex PCR was the method, and the copy in TCRdb shows in-frame clones only, minus some. The repertoire holds fewer than 200,000 clones, with around 83% as singletons. The specimen was peripheral blood. These TCRs come from a woman aged 70-85 years with COVID-19, enrolled during active disease. The CDR3 runs from the conserved cysteine through the conserved F or W. The D gene is left open where the match is weak. Clone size, where shown, is once, few, many, or a class for clones that have expanded.

D | J | V | size | CDR3 | DNA
TRBD2 | TRBJ2-3 | TRBV7-3 | . | CASSFSGRAGTDTQYF | TGTGCCAGCAGCTTTAGCGGGAGGGCCGGGACAGATACGCAGTATTTT
TRBD1 | TRBJ1-2 | TRBV6-6 | . | CASSLLNPSNRRPTGGNYGYTF | TGTGCCAGCAGTCTCCTTAACCCCTCGAATCGGCGTCCGACAGGGGGTAACTATGGCTACACCTTC
TRBD1 | TRBJ2-5 | TRBV9 | . | CASSPGTAQETQYF | TGTGCCAGCAGCCCCGGGACAGCCCAAGAGACCCAGTACTTC
TRBD2 | TRBJ2-1 | TRBV24-1 | . | CATSDRKGAGGKSYNEQFF | TGTGCCACTAGTGACCGCAAAGGCGCGGGAGGGAAATCCTACAATGAGCAGTTCTTC
. | TRBJ2-3 | TRBV20-1 | . | CSATLGDTQYF | TGCAGTGCCACTCTAGGAGATACGCAGTATTTT
TRBD2 | TRBJ2-1 | TRBV15 | . | CATSRVGRVYNEQFF | TGTGCCACCAGCAGAGTGGGGAGGGTGTACAATGAGCAGTTCTTC
TRBD1 | TRBJ2-1 | TRBV2 | . | CASSARGQGMNEQFF | TGTGCCAGCAGTGCTCGGGGACAGGGAATGAATGAGCAGTTCTTC
. | TRBJ1-1 | TRBV30 | . | CAWKFGVLRDTEAFF | TGTGCCTGGAAGTTTGGGGTGTTGAGGGACACTGAAGCTTTCTTT
TRBD2 | TRBJ2-1 | TRBV5-4 | . | CASSSPGLAGLSYNEQFF | TGTGCCAGCAGCTCACCGGGACTAGCGGGGTTATCCTACAATGAGCAGTTCTTC
TRBD2 | TRBJ2-3 | TRBV3-1/TRBV3-2 | once | CASSPRLATDTQYF | TGTGCCAGCAGCCCCAGACTAGCGACAGATACGCAGTATTTT
. | TRBJ2-1 | TRBV7-2 | . | CASSLLADTYNEQFF | TGTGCCAGCAGCTTACTAGCCGATACTTACAATGAGCAGTTCTTC
. | TRBJ2-5 | TRBV29-1 | . | CSVRQVIQETQYF | TGCAGCGTCAGACAGGTTATACAAGAGACCCAGTACTTC
. | TRBJ2-7 | TRBV7-9 | . | CASRGRWYEQYF | TGTGCCAGCAGAGGGAGGTGGTACGAGCAGTACTTC
TRBD1 | TRBJ1-5 | TRBV10-3 | few | CAISESLGGQRNQPQHF | TGTGCCATCAGTGAGTCTCTCGGGGGACAGCGAAATCAGCCCCAGCATTTT
. | TRBJ2-3 | TRBV18 | . | CASSLLVADTQYF | TGTGCCAGCTCATTACTAGTAGCAGATACGCAGTATTTT
. | TRBJ2-7 | TRBV3-1/TRBV3-2 | . | CASSQGLVEQYF | TGTGCCAGCAGCCAAGGGCTGGTCGAGCAGTACTTC
TRBD1 | TRBJ1-4 | TRBV14 | few | CASSRNRGDNEKLFF | TGTGCCAGCAGCCGAAACAGGGGTGATAATGAAAAACTGTTTTTT
TRBD2 | TRBJ2-7 | TRBV27 | . | CASSPRPQRGAYEQYF | TGTGCCAGCAGTCCCCGACCTCAGCGGGGAGCGTACGAGCAGTACTTC
. | TRBJ2-3 | TRBV5-1 | once | CASSFHSSTDTQYF | TGCGCCAGCAGCTTTCACTCTAGCACAGATACGCAGTATTTT
TRBD1 | TRBJ1-2 | TRBV19 | few | CASSTRTGIGIRYTF | TGTGCCAGTAGTACACGGACAGGGATAGGGATCCGCTACACCTTC
. | TRBJ1-1 | TRBV18 | . | CASSQGRDTEAFF | TGTGCCAGCTCACAGGGCAGGGACACTGAAGCTTTCTTT
TRBD2 | TRBJ2-2 | TRBV7-3 | . | CASSLTPLAGLYGELFF | TGTGCCAGCAGCTTAACGCCTCTAGCGGGACTTTACGGGGAGCTGTTTTTT
. | TRBJ1-4 | TRBV2 | . | CASSLRQTATNEKLFF | TGTGCCAGCAGTCTCAGACAGACTGCAACTAATGAAAAACTGTTTTTT
TRBD1 | TRBJ1-2 | TRBV5-6 | . | CASSLGWDSFYGYTF | TGTGCCAGCAGCTTGGGTTGGGACAGCTTCTATGGCTACACCTTC
TRBD1 | TRBJ1-2 | TRBV27 | few | CASSPRGQGAKYGYTF | TGTGCCAGCAGTCCTAGGGGGCAGGGGGCAAAATATGGCTACACCTTC
TRBD1 | TRBJ2-3 | TRBV30 | . | CAWNDRGGDTQYF | TGTGCCTGGAACGACAGGGGAGGAGATACGCAGTATTTT
. | TRBJ2-2 | TRBV18 | . | CASSPGLNTGELFF | TGTGCCAGCTCACCAGGCCTGAACACCGGGGAGCTGTTTTTT
TRBD1 | TRBJ2-1 | TRBV27 | once | CASSLSPRPGQGGNEQFF | TGTGCCAGCAGTTTATCGCCTCGGCCGGGACAGGGGGGCAATGAGCAGTTCTTC
TRBD1 | TRBJ2-7 | TRBV5-4 | . | CASSQPAGTGPYEQYF | TGTGCCAGCAGCCAACCCGCCGGGACAGGGCCTTACGAGCAGTACTTC
. | TRBJ1-1 | TRBV2 | . | CASIGLRTEAFF | TGTGCCAGCATAGGACTACGTACTGAAGCTTTCTTT
TRBD1 | TRBJ1-1 | TRBV12-3/TRBV12-4 | . | CASSSTGVTEAFF | TGTGCCAGCAGCTCTACAGGGGTCACTGAAGCTTTCTTT
TRBD2 | TRBJ2-7 | TRBV6-5 | . | CASSLSGRAANEQYF | TGTGCCAGCAGCCTTAGCGGGAGAGCAGCCAACGAGCAGTACTTC
TRBD2 | TRBJ2-5 | TRBV3-1/TRBV3-2 | . | CASSPGGGRAWETQYF | TGTGCCAGCAGCCCCGGGGGCGGGAGGGCCTGGGAGACCCAGTACTTC
. | TRBJ2-7 | TRBV18 | few | CASSPRTDISYEQYF | TGTGCCAGCTCACCACGGACAGATATATCCTACGAGCAGTACTTC
. | TRBJ2-3 | TRBV5-1 | many | CASRTDSDTQYF | TGCGCCAGCAGAACCGACAGCGATACGCAGTATTTT
. | TRBJ2-7 | TRBV2 | . | CASTTGVSLATIRYEQYF | TGTGCCAGCACCACCGGGGTTTCCCTGGCCACCATCAGATACGAGCAGTACTTC
. | TRBJ2-3 | TRBV19 | once | CASTGLRESGTDTQYF | TGTGCCAGTACGGGCTTACGGGAGTCGGGCACAGATACGCAGTATTTT
TRBD2 | TRBJ2-3 | TRBV3-1/TRBV3-2 | . | CASRQLAGGGTDTQYF | TGTGCCAGCAGGCAACTAGCGGGAGGGGGGACAGATACGCAGTATTTT